This T cell receptor (beta chain) was recorded in a study of blood T cells in healthy people across ages (dated by TCRdb to about 2015). Turning to the overall study: In model experiments, template switching captured roughly one uniquely barcoded TCR beta cDNA molecule for every two T cells. The study measured age-related changes in TCR beta repertoire diversity using deep sequencing normalized with unique cDNA molecular identifiers. Donors were grouped into four age groups: young (average approximately 16 years), middle-aged (over 35), aged (62) and long-lived (around 80). To avoid experimental bias, donors of different ages were randomly spread across the sequencing lanes. The study analyzed two additional independent replicas of 1 million unique cDNA reads from the same blood draw for two donors, one aged 18 to 29 and one aged 80 or older. Overall study outcomes, separate from this receptor: Observed TCR beta diversity per million T cells fell roughly linearly with age, and a significant reduction was already apparent by age about 38. A strong correlation was found between observed TCR beta diversity and the percentage of naive T cells measured by flow cytometry. Because profiling used bulk unsorted PBMCs, naive and antigen-experienced compartments could not be compared conclusively. Because the CMV infection status of the donors was unknown, age-related changes in expanded clonotypes may potentially have been confounded. Estimates of total diversity based on one million sequenced T cells were regarded as lower bounds and as underestimates. Compared with the aged group, the long-lived group had more naive CD4+ T cells, fewer expanded clones and increased TCR diversity, a pattern suggesting age selection.

Systemically healthy Caucasian individuals from Russia, some 38 in total and aged roughly 6 to 95 years, were included as donors. Approximately 11 milliliters of peripheral blood were drawn from each donor into EDTA-treated Vacutainer tubes. Ficoll-Paque density-gradient centrifugation was used to isolate PBMCs, with at least 7 million per sample. Total RNA, at least 5.5 micrograms per sample, was extracted from PBMCs with Trizol reagent. Naive CD45RAhigh/CD27high T cell percentages were measured by flow cytometry on a PBMC aliquot from every donor. Of note for this clonotype: Its antigen is unknown. There are no base qualities to consult, and no much larger clone falls within one base.

Library preparation employed 5' RACE. Sequencing used an Illumina HiSeq 2500. A second PCR of about 7 to 12 cycles was run with a J-beta primer mix and a sample-barcoded 5' primer. A template-switch 5' adaptor carrying 12 random nucleotides introduced a unique molecular identifier onto each TCR beta cDNA molecule. At least 3 million CDR3-containing paired-end reads were obtained from each sample. First-strand cDNA was synthesized from all RNA with the Mint cDNA synthesis kit, primed by a TRBC-specific oligonucleotide. Following uracil-DNA glycosylase treatment, all cDNA underwent a first 18-cycle PCR with the universal primers M1SS and BC2_uni_R. The original methods were these. Normalization of each sample was performed by random selection of 1 million high-quality reads, each carrying a distinct molecular identifier. Reads sharing molecular identifiers were discarded rather than binned into consensus sequences. MiTCR, set to a Q25 quality threshold and the strictest error-elimination algorithm, was used for CDR3 identification, clonotype clustering and error correction. A nonparametric unseen species model with Euler transformation was used to estimate lower-bound total TCR beta diversity. TCRdb applied fastp at Q25 and MiXCR to the public reads, then kept only in-frame beta chains. Records with the same CDR3 protein are collapsed into one entry carrying the most frequent genes and DNA. The V and J calls follow TCRdb's processing rather than the paper's. The sample table lists approximately 1,000,000 distinct CDR3 sequences, more than 30% of them with a count of one. Roughly 13% of the sample is taken by the ten largest.

The sequencing sample was made of blood. This TCR derives from a man between 18 and 29 years old in good health.

The nucleotide sequence is TGTGCCAGCAGTCCCCCAGGGATCCACGAGCAGTACTTC. It is translated as CASSPPGIHEQYF. The sequence joins TRBV6-2 or TRBV6-3 to TRBJ2-4; TRBD1 might be the D gene, on 5 matching bases. The J call could be wrong; TRBJ2-7 is a better fit for the DNA end. According to the germline V gene, CDR1 reads MNHEY and CDR2 reads SVGEGT. The CDR3 starts with the cysteine, ends with the phenylalanine, and has 13 residues. Left in the record is the CDR3 DNA by itself, 39 bases read in frame from the first base.